What follows are 2 T cell receptor beta chains derived from one specimen sequenced in a study of T cells in Graves' hyperthyroidism and ophthalmopathy. There were TCR beta CDR3 regions amplified from RNA transcripts. Initially, a first-round RT-PCR of the TCR CDR3 employed the HTBI primer set. From the multiplex PCR reads, TCRdb called clonotypes with MiXCR, one entry per CDR3 protein. Among about 500,000 distinct CDR3 sequences, 15% to 20% were seen once, and the ten largest hold 15% to 20%. Sequencing was carried out using blood. The receptor set was obtained from a woman aged 18 to 35 with Graves' ophthalmopathy.

The chain joins TRBV7-2 to TRBJ2-6; a weak D match, TRBD2 (5 bases). CDR3 length: 16 residues. Trimming left V 5 bases short and J 2 bases short, with 13 bases between. From germline, CDR1 is SGHTA and CDR2 FQGNSA. The CDR3 DNA reads as TGTGCCAGCAGCCCCTGGACGAGGGCTGGGGCCAACGTCCTGACTTTC. Amino acid sequence: CASSPWTRAGANVLTF. Full variable domain (missing parts from reference TRBV7-2 and TRBJ2-6): GAGVSQSPSNKVTEKGKDVELRCDPISGHTALYWYRQSLGQGLEFLIYFQGNSAPDKSGLPSDRFSAERTGGSVSTLTIQRTQQEDSAVYLCASSPWTRAGANVLTFGAGSRLTVL.

This clonotype was detected ten times or more. In DNA form, the CDR3 reads TGTGCCAGCAGTTTTCGGGCAGGGGATGGCTACACCTTC. Translated, it gives CASSFRAGDGYTF. The chain employs TRBV27 and TRBJ1-2; D perhaps matches TRBD1 (6 bases). The CDR3 runs to 13 residues. Looked up from germline, CDR1 is MNHEY and CDR2 is SMNVEV (reference sequence). Trimming removed 3 bases from V and 6 bases from J, with 11 bases in between.